This T cell receptor beta chain was sequenced in a study of beta chain features in type 1 diabetes. Study-level information: Patient and healthy donor groups were alike in age, gender and cell yields. Broader study findings: PCR might show a preference for shorter templates, equally across patients and controls. Moderate but significant shortening of TCRB CDR3s was recorded in all four CD4+ subsets from Type 1 diabetes patients.

Between the trimmed V and J ends, which lost 1 base and 4 bases, there was a span of 13 bases. The CDR3 runs 16 residues. Per germline, CDR1 LGHNA and CDR2 YNFKEQ. Investigators reverse transcribed all isolated RNA, so they sequenced expressed TCRB transcripts. This table comes from immunoSEQ multiplex PCR, and its TCRdb copy is limited to in-frame clones, with some not included. The sample carries roughly 160,000 clones, about 7.8% recorded once. With regard to this clone: Antigen specificity is unknown.

The TCR sequence derives from a middle-aged woman with type 1 diabetes. What was sequenced was central memory CD4+ T cells from blood. V is TRBV4-2 and J is TRBJ1-4; D is undetermined. Here the CDR3 reads CASSQVRAQSNEKLFF. The DNA of the CDR3 is TGTGCCAGCAGCCAAGTTCGCGCACAGAGTAATGAAAAACTGTTTTTT.